This TCR beta chain was retrieved from a study of blood T cell repertoires in COVID-19. About the research overall: Acute and convalescent COVID-19 specimens originated in the United States, Italy and Spain. Nucleic acid was either cDNA or gDNA, and it came from T cells, B-cell-depleted T cells, or PBMCs.

The CDR3 runs 11 residues. In germline, CDR1 is WNHNN, CDR2 SYGVQD (reference sequence). Trimming removed 7 bases at V and 1 base at J, with 4 bases between. As handled by the study authors: The authors estimated nucleated cell counts from reference gene primer amplification. Libraries were prepared by immunoSEQ multiplex PCR; TCRdb keeps only in-frame clonotypes and omits some of them. For V, J and clone size, that table is used; D and trimming come from the DNA. The table shows 200,000 to 250,000 clones, with roughly 90% occurring only once. No more than 2 weeks before study entry, exposed participants had met a case of COVID-19.

The V call is TRBV10-1, the J call TRBJ1-1, with D unclear. This receptor was obtained from a man aged 30 to 39 who had been exposed to COVID-19. The sequencing input was PBMCs or T cells enriched from blood (not recorded which). The CDR3 nucleotides read TGCGCCAGCACGTCGAACACTGAAGCTTTCTTT. Amino acids: CASTSNTEAFF.